The entry that follows covers one T cell receptor (beta chain) sequence. The sample comes from a study of blood T cell repertoires in COVID-19. On the study more broadly: PBMCs, B-cell-depleted T cells, or T cells provided the cDNA or gDNA that made up the material.

Libraries were prepared by immunoSEQ multiplex PCR; TCRdb keeps only in-frame clonotypes and omits some of them. The sample records tens of thousands of clones, around 80% being singletons. V was clipped by 4 bases and J by 8 bases, with 18 bases between them. Looked up from germline, CDR1 is SGDLS and CDR2 is YYNGEE. The CDR3 consists of 14 residues. The receptor comes from a man aged 45 to 65 with active COVID-19. Sequencing was performed on peripheral blood. The chain couples TRBV9 to TRBJ1-2, with D maybe TRBD1 (5 bases). The CDR3 is CASSSASPGSGYTF. DNA for the CDR3: TGTGCCAGCAGCTCTGCGTCGCCAGGGTCCGGCTACACCTTC.